This T cell receptor (beta chain) appears in the sequencing data of a study of blood T cell repertoires in COVID-19 (dated by TCRdb to the early 2020s). Notes on the research overall: Samples covering the acute and convalescent phases of COVID-19 were provided by collaborators in the United States, Italy and Spain. The prospective study material was composed of cDNA or gDNA derived from T cells, B-cell-depleted T cells, or PBMCs. The dataset comprised deeply sampled blood TCRbeta repertoires from subjects exposed to, actively infected with, or recovered from COVID-19. A freely available public database, intended as a resource for researchers studying the immune response to SARS-CoV-2, is where the repertoires were released. The samples were drawn from the first 160 participants of the ongoing ImmuneRACE study and from 950 to 1,500 subjects provided by 6 global collaborators. The sample metadata nearly always contained a de-identified subject ID, COVID-19 status, age in years and sex. Where HLA class I and class II types were available, the types were taken from metadata supplied by the sample provider, not from assay-based typing.

The immunoSEQ Assay, a bias-controlled multiplex PCR, was used to amplify TCRbeta CDR3 regions from genomic DNA. The published analysis was carried out like this. Within the assay, amplification of reference gene primers was used to estimate how many nucleated cells each sample contained. Sequence reads were collapsed and filtered to measure the absolute abundance of every unique TCRbeta CDR3 rearrangement. For each sample, productive Simpson clonality was calculated as the square root of Simpson's diversity index over productive rearrangements. TCRdb retrieved this table from immuneACCESS and kept in-frame rearrangements only. Not all clones are present; in checked studies, unresolved V genes account for under half, and no reason is known for the remainder. The DNA was the basis for D and trimming; V, J and clone size are from that table. The sample contains more than 100,000 clones, over 60% of them found a single time. Under 5% of the sample goes to the ten largest clones.

Whole blood was collected in K2EDTA tubes by collaborating institutions according to the institutions' own protocols. Collaborator samples were shipped for TCRbeta analysis as frozen whole blood, isolated PBMCs, or DNA extracted from either sample type. The germline V gene specifies SGHVS as CDR1 and FNYEAQ as CDR2. The CDR3 measures 15 amino acids from cysteine to phenylalanine. Only CDR3 DNA remains: 45 bases, in frame from the first base. V is pruned by 4 bases and J by 1 base, leaving 3 bases of the junction without a gene match. Summary of the overall study and its limitations: The quantity of clinical and demographic metadata differed by source and by participant and was supplied without curation.

About this clone itself: No antigen is known for it. It has no much larger one-base neighbor in the sample; base qualities were not kept.

The source material was peripheral blood. The chain was built from TRBV7-6 and TRBJ2-1, with 8 bases matching TRBD1. This sequence was found in a woman older than 75 with acute or convalescent COVID-19. The sequence in DNA is TGTGCCAGCAGCTCCCGGACAGGGTCCTACAATGAGCAGTTCTTC. This gives the protein CASSSRTGSYNEQFF.